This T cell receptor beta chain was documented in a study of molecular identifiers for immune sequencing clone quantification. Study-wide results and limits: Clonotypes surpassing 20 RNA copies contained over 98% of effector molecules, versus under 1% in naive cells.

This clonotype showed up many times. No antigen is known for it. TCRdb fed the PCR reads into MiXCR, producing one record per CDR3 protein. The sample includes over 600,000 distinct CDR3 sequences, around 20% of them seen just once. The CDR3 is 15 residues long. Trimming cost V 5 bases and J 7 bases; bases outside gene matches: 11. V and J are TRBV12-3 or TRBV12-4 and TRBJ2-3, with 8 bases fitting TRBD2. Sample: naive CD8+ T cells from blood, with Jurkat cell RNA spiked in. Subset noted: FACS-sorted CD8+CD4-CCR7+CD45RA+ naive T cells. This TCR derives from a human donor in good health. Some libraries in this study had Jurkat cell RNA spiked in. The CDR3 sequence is CASSTGGASSYTQYF. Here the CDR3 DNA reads TGTGCCAGCAGTACGGGGGGGGCATCATCATATACGCAGTATTTT.